This T cell receptor (beta chain) originates from a study of early T cells in non-severe SARS-CoV-2 infection. Overall study: Sequencing input comprised bulk RNA from unsorted whole blood; chain pairing was not available.

Whole-study results and caveats: VDJdb matching, biased toward anti-spike CD8 responses, missed private and CD4 specificities.

This clonotype was observed a handful of times. Antigen unknown. The CDR3 sequence is 13 residues long. CDR1 and CDR2 (germline): SQVTM, ANQGSEA. The V gene lost 0 bases and the J gene lost 4 bases, with 9 bases spanning the gap. As part of library construction, unique molecular identifiers were attached to individual cDNA molecules. TCRdb re-analysed the 5' RACE reads in MiXCR, keeping a single row per CDR3 protein. The sample carries 70,000 to 85,000 distinct CDR3 sequences, about 12% recorded once. Sequencing was carried out using whole blood. The chain links TRBV29-1 to TRBJ1-2, with unresolved D. The TCR originated in an adult who was a healthcare worker with PCR-confirmed SARS-CoV-2 infection or an uninfected control (not recorded which). CDR3 in DNA: TGCAGCGTTGAAGATCTGCTCGCCTATGGCTACACCTTC. Encoded protein: CSVEDLLAYGYTF.